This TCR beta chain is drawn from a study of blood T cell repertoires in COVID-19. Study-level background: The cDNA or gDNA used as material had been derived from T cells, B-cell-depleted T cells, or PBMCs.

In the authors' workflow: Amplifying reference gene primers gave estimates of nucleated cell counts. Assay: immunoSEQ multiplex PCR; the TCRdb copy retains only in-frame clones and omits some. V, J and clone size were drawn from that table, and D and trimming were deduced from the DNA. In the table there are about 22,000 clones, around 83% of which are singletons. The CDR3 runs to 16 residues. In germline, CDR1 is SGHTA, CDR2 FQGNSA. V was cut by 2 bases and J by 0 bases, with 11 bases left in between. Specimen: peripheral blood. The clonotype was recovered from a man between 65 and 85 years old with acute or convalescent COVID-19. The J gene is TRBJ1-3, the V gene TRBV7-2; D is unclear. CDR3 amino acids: CASSLLSTSSGNTIYF. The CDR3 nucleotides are TGTGCCAGCAGCTTATTGTCCACAAGCTCTGGAAACACCATATATTTT.